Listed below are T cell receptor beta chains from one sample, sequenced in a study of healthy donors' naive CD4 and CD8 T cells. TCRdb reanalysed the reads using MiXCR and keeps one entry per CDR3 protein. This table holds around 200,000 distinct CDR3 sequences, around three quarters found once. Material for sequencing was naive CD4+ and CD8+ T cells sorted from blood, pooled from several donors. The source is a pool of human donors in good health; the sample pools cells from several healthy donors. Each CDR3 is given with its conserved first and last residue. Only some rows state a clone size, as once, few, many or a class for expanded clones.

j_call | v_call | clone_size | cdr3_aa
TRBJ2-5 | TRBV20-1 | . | CSSWGSGGQETQYF
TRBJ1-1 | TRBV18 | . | CASSITGANTEAFF
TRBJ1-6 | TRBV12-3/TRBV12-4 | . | CASTLQLRESSYNSPLHF
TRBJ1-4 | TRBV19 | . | CASTEDEKLFF
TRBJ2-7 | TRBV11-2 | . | CASSPTGGGYVYEQYF
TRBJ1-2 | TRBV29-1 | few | CSVGGPKRHGYTF
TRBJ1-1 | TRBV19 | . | CASSPASGRGFEAFF
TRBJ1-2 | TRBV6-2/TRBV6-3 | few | CASSYPDRTNYGYTF
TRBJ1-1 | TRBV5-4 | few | CASSTDSSMNTEAFF
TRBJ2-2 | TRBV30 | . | CALWVTGELSF
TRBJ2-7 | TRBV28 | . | CASSFGASGRNEQYF
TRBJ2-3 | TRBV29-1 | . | CSVEIVASTDTQYF
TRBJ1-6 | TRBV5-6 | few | CASSFTGISPLHF
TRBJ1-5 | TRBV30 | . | CAWSTGQGVGQPQHF
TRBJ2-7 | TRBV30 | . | CAWDSSYSYEQYF
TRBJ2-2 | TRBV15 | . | CATSRLAGFREITGELFF
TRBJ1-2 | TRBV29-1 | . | CSVVAGYTF
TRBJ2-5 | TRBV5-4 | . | CASSLEGPQDQYF
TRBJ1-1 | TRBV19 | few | CASSPTGGLNTEAFF
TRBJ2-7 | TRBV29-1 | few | CSVQGAGRGEQYF
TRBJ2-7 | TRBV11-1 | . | CASSPTGNYEQYF
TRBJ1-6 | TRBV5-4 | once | CASSLYTGRYYNSPLHF
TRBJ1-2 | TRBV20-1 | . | CSAPPSGHGNYGYTF
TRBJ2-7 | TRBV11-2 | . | CASSLDPQGSYEQYF
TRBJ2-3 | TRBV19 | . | CASTPTSGRQDTQYF
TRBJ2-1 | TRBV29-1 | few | CSVELAGAYNEQFF
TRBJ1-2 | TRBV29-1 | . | CSVATGQEYGYTF
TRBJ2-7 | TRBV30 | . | CAWKRGTGATYEQYF
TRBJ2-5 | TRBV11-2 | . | CASSFRGRKETQYF
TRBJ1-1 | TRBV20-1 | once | CSANHRRREALNDEAFF
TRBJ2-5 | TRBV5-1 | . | CASSGGQVQETQYF
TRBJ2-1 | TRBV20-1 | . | CSAKTSGISYNEQFF
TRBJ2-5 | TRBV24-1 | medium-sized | CATQAPDLQETQYF
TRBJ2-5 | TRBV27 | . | CASSLNPFVGQSTETQYF
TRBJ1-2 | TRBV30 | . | CAWSILYGYTF
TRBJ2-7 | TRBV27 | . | CASSFQPSGSGYEQYF
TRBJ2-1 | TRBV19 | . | CASSIDRDYEQFF
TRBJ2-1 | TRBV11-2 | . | CASSSTGTSYNEQFF
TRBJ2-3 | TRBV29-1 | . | CSVGSTSGTTDTQYF
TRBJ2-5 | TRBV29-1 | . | CSVEARATVGETQYF
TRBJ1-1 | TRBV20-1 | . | CSARAYGLNTEAFF
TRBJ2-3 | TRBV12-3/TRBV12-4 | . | CASGTPSTDTQYF
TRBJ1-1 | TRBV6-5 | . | CASSWDSQNTEAFF
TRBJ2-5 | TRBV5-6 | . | CASSLLVLQETQYF
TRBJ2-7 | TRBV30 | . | CAWSAGGLTYEQYF
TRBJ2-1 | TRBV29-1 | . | CSVDGIPSYNEQFF
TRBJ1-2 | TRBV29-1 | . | CSVPGRLNYGYTF
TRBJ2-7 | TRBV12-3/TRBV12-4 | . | CASSAQGREQYF
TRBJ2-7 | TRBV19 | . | CASSIGTSGPSYEQYF
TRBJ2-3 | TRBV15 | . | CATRDPMGDTQYF
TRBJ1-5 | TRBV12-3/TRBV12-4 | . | CASSLGGGDNQPQHF
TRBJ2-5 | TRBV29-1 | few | CSLLTGALGTQYF
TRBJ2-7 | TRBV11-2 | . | CASSLGQGGSEQYF
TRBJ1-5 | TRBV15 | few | CATSRDLGGNQPQHF
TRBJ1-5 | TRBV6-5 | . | CASSPAGDNQPQHF